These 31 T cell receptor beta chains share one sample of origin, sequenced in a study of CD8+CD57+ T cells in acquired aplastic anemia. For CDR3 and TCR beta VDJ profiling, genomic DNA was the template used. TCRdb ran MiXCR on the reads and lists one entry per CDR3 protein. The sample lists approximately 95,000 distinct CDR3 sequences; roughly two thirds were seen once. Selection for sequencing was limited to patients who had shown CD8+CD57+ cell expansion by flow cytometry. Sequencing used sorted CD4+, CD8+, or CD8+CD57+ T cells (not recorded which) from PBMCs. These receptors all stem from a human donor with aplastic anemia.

The chain's CDR3 is CSAHLGGIEQYF. CDR3 DNA sequence: TGCAGTGCGCACCTGGGGGGGATCGAGCAGTACTTC. The chain is built from TRBV20-1 and TRBJ2-7; 7 bases agree with TRBD2. This CDR3 comprises 12 residues. Trimming took 6 bases from V and 6 from J; bases not matched to a gene: 8. Germline values: CDR1 DFQATT, CDR2 SNEGSKA (reference sequence).

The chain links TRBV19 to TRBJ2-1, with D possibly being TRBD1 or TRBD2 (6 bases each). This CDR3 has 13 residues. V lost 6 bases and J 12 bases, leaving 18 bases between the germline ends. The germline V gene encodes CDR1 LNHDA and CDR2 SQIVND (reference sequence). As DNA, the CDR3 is TGTGCCAGTAGGCATCCTCAGGGGACTGGGCAGTTCTTC. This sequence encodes CASRHPQGTGQFF.

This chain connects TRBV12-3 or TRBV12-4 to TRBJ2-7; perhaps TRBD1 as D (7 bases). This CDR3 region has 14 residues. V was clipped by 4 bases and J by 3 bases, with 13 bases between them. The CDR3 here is CASSSQGGLYEQYF. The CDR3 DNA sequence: TGTGCCAGCAGTTCCCAGGGGGGCCTCTACGAGCAGTACTTC.

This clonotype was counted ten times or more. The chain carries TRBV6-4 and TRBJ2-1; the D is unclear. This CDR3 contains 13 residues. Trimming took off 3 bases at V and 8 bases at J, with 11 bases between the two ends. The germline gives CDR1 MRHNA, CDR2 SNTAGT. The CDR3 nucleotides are TGTGCCAGCAGTGAGGCTGACATGGATGAGCAGTTCTTC. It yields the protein CASSEADMDEQFF.

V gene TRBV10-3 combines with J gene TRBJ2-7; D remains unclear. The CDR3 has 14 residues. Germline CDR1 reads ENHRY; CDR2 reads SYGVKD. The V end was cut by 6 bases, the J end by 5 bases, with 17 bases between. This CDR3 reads CAIRDPNDKDEQYF. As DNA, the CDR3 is TGTGCCATCAGAGATCCAAACGACAAGGACGAGCAGTACTTC.

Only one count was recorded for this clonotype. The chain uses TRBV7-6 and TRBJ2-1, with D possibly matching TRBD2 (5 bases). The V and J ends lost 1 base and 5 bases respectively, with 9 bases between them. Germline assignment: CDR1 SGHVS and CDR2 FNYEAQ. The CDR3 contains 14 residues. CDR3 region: CASSLGGWNNEQFF. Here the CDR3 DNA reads TGTGCCAGCAGCTTAGGCGGGTGGAACAATGAGCAGTTCTTC.

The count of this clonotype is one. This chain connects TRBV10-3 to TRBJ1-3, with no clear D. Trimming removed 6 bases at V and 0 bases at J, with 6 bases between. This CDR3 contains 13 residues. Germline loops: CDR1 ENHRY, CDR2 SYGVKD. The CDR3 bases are TGTGCCATCAGGCAGCCCTCTGGAAACACCATATATTTT. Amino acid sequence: CAIRQPSGNTIYF.

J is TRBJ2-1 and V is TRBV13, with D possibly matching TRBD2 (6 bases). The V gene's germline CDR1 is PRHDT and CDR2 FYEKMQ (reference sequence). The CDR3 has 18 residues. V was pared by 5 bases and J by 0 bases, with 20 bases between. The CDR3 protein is CASSPRLSGRNSYNEQFF. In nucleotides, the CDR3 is TGTGCCAGCAGCCCCCGGCTCAGCGGGCGAAACTCCTACAATGAGCAGTTCTTC. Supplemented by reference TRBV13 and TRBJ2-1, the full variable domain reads AAGVIQSPRHLIKEKRETATLKCYPIPRHDTVYWYQQGPGQDPQFLISFYEKMQSDKGSIPDRFSAQQFSDYHSELNMSSLELGDSALYFCASSPRLSGRNSYNEQFFGPGTRLTVL.

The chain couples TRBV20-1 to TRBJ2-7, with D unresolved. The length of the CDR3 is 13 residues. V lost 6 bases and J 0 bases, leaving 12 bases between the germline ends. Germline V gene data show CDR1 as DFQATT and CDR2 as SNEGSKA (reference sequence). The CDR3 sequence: CSAYVAPSYEQYF. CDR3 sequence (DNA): TGCAGTGCGTACGTGGCCCCCTCCTACGAGCAGTACTTC.

The CDR3 here is CASLPNRSGNTIYF. In DNA, the CDR3 is TGTGCCAGTCTTCCCAACAGATCTGGAAACACCATATATTTT. The V gene is TRBV6-2 or TRBV6-3, the J gene TRBJ1-3; D is unresolved. CDR3 length: 14 residues. Trimming cost V 9 bases and J 1 base, with 13 bases left between them. Germline V gene lookup returns CDR1 MNHEY and CDR2 SVGEGT.

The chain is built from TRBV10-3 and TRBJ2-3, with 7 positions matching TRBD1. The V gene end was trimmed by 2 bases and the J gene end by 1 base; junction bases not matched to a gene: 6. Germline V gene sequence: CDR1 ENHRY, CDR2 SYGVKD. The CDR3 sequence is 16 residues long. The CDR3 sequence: CAISETGEVGTDTQYF. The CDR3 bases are TGTGCCATCAGTGAGACAGGGGAAGTGGGCACAGATACGCAGTATTTT.

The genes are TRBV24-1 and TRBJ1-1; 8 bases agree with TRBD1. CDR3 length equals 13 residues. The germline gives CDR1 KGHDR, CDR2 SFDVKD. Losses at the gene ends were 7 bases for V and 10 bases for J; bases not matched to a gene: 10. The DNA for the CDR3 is TGTGCCACCAGCATCTCAGGGGGCGGCGGAGCTTTCTTT. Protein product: CATSISGGGGAFF.

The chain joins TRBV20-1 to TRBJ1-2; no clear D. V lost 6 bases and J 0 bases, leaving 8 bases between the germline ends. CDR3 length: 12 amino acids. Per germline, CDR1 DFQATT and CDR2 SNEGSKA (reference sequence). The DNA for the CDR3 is TGCAGTGCCGCCGGGGCTAACTATGGCTACACCTTC. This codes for CSAAGANYGYTF.

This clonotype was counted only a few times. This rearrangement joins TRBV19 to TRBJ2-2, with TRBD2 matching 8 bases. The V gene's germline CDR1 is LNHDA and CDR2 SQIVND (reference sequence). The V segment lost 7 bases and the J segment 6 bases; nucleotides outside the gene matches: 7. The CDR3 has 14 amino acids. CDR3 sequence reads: CASTREGRSGELFF. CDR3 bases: TGTGCCAGTACTCGGGAGGGCCGATCCGGGGAGCTGTTTTTT.

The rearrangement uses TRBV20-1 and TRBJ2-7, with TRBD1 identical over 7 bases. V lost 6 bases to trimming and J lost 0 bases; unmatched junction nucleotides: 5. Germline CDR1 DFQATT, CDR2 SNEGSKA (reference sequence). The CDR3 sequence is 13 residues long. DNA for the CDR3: TGCAGTGCCCCAGGGGACAGCTCCTACGAGCAGTACTTC. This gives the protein CSAPGDSSYEQYF.

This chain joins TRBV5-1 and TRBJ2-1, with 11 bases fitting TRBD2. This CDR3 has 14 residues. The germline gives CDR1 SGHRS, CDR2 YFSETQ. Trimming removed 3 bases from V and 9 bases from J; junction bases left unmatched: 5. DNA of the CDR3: TGCGCCAGCAGCTATAGCGGGGGGGGTAGTGAGCAGTTCTTC. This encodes CASSYSGGGSEQFF.

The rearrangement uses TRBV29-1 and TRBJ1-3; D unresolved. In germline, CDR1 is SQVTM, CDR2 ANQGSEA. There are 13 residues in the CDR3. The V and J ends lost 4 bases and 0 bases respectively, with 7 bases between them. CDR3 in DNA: TGCAGCGTTGGGTATACCTCTGGAAACACCATATATTTT. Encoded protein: CSVGYTSGNTIYF.

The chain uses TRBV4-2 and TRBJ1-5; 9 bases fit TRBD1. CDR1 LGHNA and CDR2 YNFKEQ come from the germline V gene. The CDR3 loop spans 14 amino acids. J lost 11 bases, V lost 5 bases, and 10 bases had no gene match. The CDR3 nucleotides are TGTGCCAGCAGCGCCGGGACAGGGAGTTGGTCCCAGCATTTT. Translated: CASSAGTGSWSQHF.

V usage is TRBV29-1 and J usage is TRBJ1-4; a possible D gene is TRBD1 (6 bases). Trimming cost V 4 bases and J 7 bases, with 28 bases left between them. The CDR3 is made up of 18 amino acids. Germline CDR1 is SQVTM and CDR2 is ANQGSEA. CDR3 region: CSVVPTTEGVTRGEKLFF. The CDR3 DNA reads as TGCAGCGTTGTACCAACCACTGAGGGGGTAACTCGGGGTGAAAAACTGTTTTTT.

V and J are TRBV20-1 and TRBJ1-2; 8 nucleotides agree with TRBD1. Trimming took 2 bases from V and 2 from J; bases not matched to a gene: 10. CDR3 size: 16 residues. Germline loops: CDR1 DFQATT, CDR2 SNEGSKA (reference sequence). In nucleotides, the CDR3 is TGCAGTGCTAGACGATGGACAGGGATCGGAAACTATGGCTACACCTTC. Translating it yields CSARRWTGIGNYGYTF.

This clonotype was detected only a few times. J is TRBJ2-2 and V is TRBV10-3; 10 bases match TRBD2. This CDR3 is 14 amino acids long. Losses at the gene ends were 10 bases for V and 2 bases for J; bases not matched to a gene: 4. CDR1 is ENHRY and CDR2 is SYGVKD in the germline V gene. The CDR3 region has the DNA TGTGCCACCCAGCGGGAGGGTAACACCGGGGAGCTGTTTTTT. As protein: CATQREGNTGELFF.

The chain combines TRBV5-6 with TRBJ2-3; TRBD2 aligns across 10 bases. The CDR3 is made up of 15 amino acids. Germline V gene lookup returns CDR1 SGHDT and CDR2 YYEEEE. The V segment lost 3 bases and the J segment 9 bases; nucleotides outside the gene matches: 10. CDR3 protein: CASSSTQRGGWTQYF. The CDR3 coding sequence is TGTGCCAGCAGCTCGACCCAGCGGGGGGGGTGGACGCAGTATTTT.

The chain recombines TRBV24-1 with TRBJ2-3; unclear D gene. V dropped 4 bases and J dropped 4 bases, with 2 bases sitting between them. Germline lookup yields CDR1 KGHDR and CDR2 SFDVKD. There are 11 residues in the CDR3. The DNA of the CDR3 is TGTGCCACCAGTGACCCAGATACGCAGTATTTT. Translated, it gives CATSDPDTQYF.

The CDR3 nucleotides read TGTGCCAGCAGTGAAGCGCAGCTAGACGAGACCCAGTACTTC. Amino acid sequence: CASSEAQLDETQYF. The chain joins TRBV2 to TRBJ2-5; the D is unclear. Germline loops: CDR1 SNHLY, CDR2 FYNNEI. Trimming stripped 0 bases from V and 5 bases from J, with 10 bases between. The CDR3 contains 14 residues.

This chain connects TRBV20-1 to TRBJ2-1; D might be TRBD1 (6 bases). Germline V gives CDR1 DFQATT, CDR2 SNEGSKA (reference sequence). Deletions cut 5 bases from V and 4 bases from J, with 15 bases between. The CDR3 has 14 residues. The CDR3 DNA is TGCAGTGCTTTGGGACAATCTCTGTACAATGAGCAGTTCTTC. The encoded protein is CSALGQSLYNEQFF.

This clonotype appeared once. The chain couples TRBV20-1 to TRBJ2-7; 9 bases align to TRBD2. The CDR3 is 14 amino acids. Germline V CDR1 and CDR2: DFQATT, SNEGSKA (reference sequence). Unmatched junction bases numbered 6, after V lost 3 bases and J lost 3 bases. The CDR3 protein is CSASSGLAFYEQYF. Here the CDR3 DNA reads TGCAGTGCTAGCTCCGGACTAGCGTTCTACGAGCAGTACTTC.

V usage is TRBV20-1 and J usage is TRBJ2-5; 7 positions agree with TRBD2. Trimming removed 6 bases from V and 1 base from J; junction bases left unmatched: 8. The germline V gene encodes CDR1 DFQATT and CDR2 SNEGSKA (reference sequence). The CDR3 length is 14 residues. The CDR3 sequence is CSALGGLTQETQYF. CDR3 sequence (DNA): TGCAGTGCCCTGGGGGGACTAACCCAAGAGACCCAGTACTTC.

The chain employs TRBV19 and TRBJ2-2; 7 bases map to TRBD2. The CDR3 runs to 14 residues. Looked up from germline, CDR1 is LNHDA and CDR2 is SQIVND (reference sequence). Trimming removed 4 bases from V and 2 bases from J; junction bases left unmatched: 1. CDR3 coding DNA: TGTGCCAGTAGTAGGGGGGGTAACACCGGGGAGCTGTTTTTT. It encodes CASSRGGNTGELFF. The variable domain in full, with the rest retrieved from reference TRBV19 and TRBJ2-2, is DGGITQSPKYLFRKEGQNVTLSCEQNLNHDAMYWYRQDPGQGLRLIYYSQIVNDFQKGDIAEGYSVSREKKESFPLTVTSAQKNPTAFYLCASSRGGNTGELFFGEGSRLTVL.

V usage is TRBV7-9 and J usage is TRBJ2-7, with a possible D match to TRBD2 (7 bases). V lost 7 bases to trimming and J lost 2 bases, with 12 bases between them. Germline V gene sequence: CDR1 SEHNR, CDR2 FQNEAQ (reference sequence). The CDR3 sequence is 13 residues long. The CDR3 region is CASNLGGAYEQYF. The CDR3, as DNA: TGTGCCAGCAACCTAGGGGGGGCCTACGAGCAGTACTTC.

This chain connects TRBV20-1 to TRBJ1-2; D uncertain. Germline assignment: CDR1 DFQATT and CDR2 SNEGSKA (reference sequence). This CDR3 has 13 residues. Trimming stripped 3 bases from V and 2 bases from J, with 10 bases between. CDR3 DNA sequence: TGCAGTGCTAGTGCACGGATAAACTATGGCTACACCTTC. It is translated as CSASARINYGYTF.

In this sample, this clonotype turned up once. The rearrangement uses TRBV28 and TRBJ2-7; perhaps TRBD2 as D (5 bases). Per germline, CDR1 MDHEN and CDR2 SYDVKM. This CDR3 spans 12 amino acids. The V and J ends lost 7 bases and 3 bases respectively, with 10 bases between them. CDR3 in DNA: TGTGCCAGCACGGGGAGCATCTACGAGCAGTACTTC. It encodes CASTGSIYEQYF. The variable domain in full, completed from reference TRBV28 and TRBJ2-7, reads DVKVTQSSRYLVKRTGEKVFLECVQDMDHENMFWYRQDPGLGLRLIYFSYDVKMKEKGDIPEGYSVSREKKERFSLILESASTNQTSMYLCASTGSIYEQYFGPGTRLTVT.